The present entry profiles one TCR beta chain with its context. Its specificity is unknown. The data are from a study of graft-versus-host responses after intestinal transplantation. Study context: Multivisceral, liver-intestinal, or isolated intestinal transplants were performed in recipients. All of the recipients had induction that used anti-thymocyte globulin, then tacrolimus and steroids for about 3 years.

This table comes from immunoSEQ multiplex PCR, and its TCRdb copy is limited to in-frame clones, with some not included. The data hold 25,000 to 30,000 clones, with over 60% observed a single time. Germline V gene sequence: CDR1 MGHRA, CDR2 YSYEKL. This CDR3 region has 17 residues. V was clipped by 4 bases and J by 0 bases, with 16 bases between them. The study, taken as a whole, reports: GvH clones appeared in recipient marrow, some first in ileum or blood. Allografts of patients with graft-donor T cell macrochimerism showed high graft-versus-host to host-versus-graft clone ratios.

Graft samples were processed, releasing intraepithelial and lamina propria lymphocytes. The source of this sequence is a human patient who received an intestinal transplant, so some T cells may come from the graft donor. The source was ileum tissue, collected 98 days after intestinal transplantation. The rearrangement links TRBV4-1 to TRBJ1-3, with D possibly TRBD1 on 5 matching bases. The CDR3 nucleotides read TGCGCCAGCAGCCCACAAGGGGACCAAGCCTCTGGAAACACCATATATTTT. It codes for CASSPQGDQASGNTIYF.